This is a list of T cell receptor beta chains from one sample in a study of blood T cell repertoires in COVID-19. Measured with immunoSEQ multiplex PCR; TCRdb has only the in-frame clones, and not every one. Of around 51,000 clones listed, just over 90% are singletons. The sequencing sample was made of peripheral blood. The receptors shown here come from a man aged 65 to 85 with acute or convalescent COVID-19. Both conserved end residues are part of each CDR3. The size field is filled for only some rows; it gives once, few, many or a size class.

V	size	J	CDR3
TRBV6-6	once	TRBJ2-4	CASSYSRSRVGNIQYF
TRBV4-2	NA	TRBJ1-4	CASSQKHLGDEKLFF
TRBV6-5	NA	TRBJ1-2	CASRLGQGRGYTF
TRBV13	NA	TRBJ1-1	CASSPQGVRTEAFF
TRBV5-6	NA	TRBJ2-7	CASSLDRNSYEQYF
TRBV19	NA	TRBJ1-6	CASSMGQNYNSPLHF
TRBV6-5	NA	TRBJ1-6	CASSYNRGNSPLHF
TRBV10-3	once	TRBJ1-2	CAIRRRDPGNYGYTF
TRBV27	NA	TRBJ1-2	CASSLSITANYGYTF
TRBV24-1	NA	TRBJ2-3	CATSDPGGPEYF
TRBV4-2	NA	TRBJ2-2	CASSQESQGPGELFF
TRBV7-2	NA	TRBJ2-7	CASRDRGRDYEQYF
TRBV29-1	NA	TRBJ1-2	CSVEEDSESYGYTF
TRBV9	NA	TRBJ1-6	CASSVRVDNSPLHF
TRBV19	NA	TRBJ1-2	CASTLGDREHYGYTF
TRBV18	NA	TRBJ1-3	CASSGQPVSGNTIYF
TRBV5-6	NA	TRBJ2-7	CASSIGAGQGFRTYEQYF